This T cell receptor (beta chain) was identified during a study of blood T cell repertoires in COVID-19. CDR1 is LGHNA, CDR2 YSLEER, per germline. This CDR3 is 14 amino acids long. J gave up 3 bases and V 4 bases, and 5 bases lay outside the gene matches. Here immunoSEQ multiplex PCR was the method, and the copy in TCRdb shows in-frame clones only, minus some. The sample comprises tens of thousands of clones, 65% to 90% of which are singletons, and approximately 40% rests with the top ten. The chain combines TRBV4-3 with TRBJ2-7, with 8 bases matching TRBD1. Sequenced: peripheral blood. The source of this sequence is a man aged 80 or over with acute or convalescent COVID-19. In DNA form, the CDR3 reads TGCGCCAGCAGCCCCCGGACAGGGAACTACGAGCAGTACTTC. It codes for CASSPRTGNYEQYF.